This paragraph reports one TCR beta chain. The entry originates in a study of blood T cell repertoires in COVID-19. Study overall: COVID-19 samples, acute and convalescent, were from the United States, Italy and Spain. PBMCs, B-cell-depleted T cells, or T cells were the source of the cDNA or gDNA that made up the material.

The protocol was immunoSEQ multiplex PCR, while the TCRdb copy is restricted to in-frame clones and leaves out a portion. The data hold some 180,000 clones, with more than 70% observed a single time. Germline V gene lookup returns CDR1 LNHDA and CDR2 SQIVND (reference sequence). This CDR3 has 19 residues. V lost 5 bases to trimming and J lost 0 bases; unmatched junction nucleotides: 10. This sequence originates from a man in his fifties with COVID-19, enrolled during active disease. The rearrangement links TRBV19 to TRBJ2-3; 14 nucleotides line up with TRBD2. Sample: peripheral blood. The CDR3 DNA reads as TGTGCCAGTAGTCGGTGGACTAGCGGGGGGACCACTAGCACAGATACGCAGTATTTT. Its translation is CASSRWTSGGTTSTDTQYF.